The rows below give T cell receptor beta chains drawn from one sample of a study of shared clonotypes between healthy human individuals. Generated by immunoSEQ multiplex PCR, the TCRdb table keeps only in-frame clones and is missing some. The table includes hundreds of thousands of clones, around 78% detected once. Sequenced: PBMCs. These TCRs come from a woman in her thirties or forties in good health. Some clones in this sample may be carry-over from other donors' samples. The CDR3 runs from the conserved cysteine through the conserved F or W. Fields, in order: J gene, V gene, D gene, clone size, CDR3 protein, CDR3 DNA. The D gene is left open where the match is weak. The size of a clone is reported for some rows only, either as once, few or many, or as a class for expanded clones.

TRBJ1-5 TRBV19 TRBD1 . CASSTSTGWGSNQPQHF TGTGCCAGTAGTACCTCGACAGGGTGGGGTAGCAATCAGCCCCAGCATTTT
TRBJ2-1 TRBV11-2 . . CASSRGEPEQFF TGTGCCAGCAGCCGTGGGGAACCTGAGCAGTTCTTC
TRBJ1-1 TRBV29-1 . . CSVDRGTEAFF TGCAGCGTTGATAGGGGGACTGAAGCTTTCTTT
TRBJ1-1 TRBV5-6 . . CASKDKLNTEAFF TGTGCCAGTAAGGACAAATTGAACACTGAAGCTTTCTTT
TRBJ1-1 TRBV4-1 . . CASSQRIHTEAFF TGCGCCAGCAGCCAACGGATTCACACTGAAGCTTTCTTT
TRBJ2-2 TRBV11-3 . . CASSLEGGRTGELFF TGTGCCAGCAGCTTAGAGGGGGGCCGAACCGGGGAGCTGTTTTTT
TRBJ1-1 TRBV20-1 . . CSAGGAEAFF TGCAGTGCTGGGGGCGCTGAAGCTTTCTTT
TRBJ2-7 TRBV29-1 . . CSALSYEQYF TGCAGCGCCCTCTCCTACGAGCAGTACTTC
TRBJ2-1 TRBV11-3 . . CASSLDGSTHNEQFF TGTGCCAGCAGCTTAGACGGGAGCACCCACAATGAGCAGTTCTTC
TRBJ2-7 TRBV28 TRBD2 once CASSAAGTSRNSYEQYF TGTGCCAGCAGTGCAGCCGGGACTAGCCGGAATTCCTACGAGCAGTACTTC
TRBJ2-5 TRBV4-1 TRBD2 . CASRGLAGEGETQYF TGCGCCAGCAGGGGACTAGCGGGAGAGGGAGAGACCCAGTACTTC
TRBJ2-1 TRBV11-2 TRBD2 . CASSLDPGLGSNEQFF TGTGCCAGCAGCTTAGATCCGGGACTAGGGTCCAATGAGCAGTTCTTC
TRBJ1-1 TRBV25-1 . few CASSDFRGGNTEAFF TGTGCCAGCAGTGATTTTAGGGGGGGGAACACTGAAGCTTTCTTT
TRBJ2-1 TRBV7-9 TRBD2 . CASTQGSGGYNEQFF TGTGCCAGCACCCAAGGGAGCGGGGGCTACAATGAGCAGTTCTTC
TRBJ1-2 TRBV7-2 . . CASSLEAPQGRHTF TGTGCCAGCAGCTTAGAAGCCCCACAGGGTCGCCACACCTTC
TRBJ1-2 TRBV7-9 . once CASSATGRAGYGYTF TGTGCCAGCAGCGCAACAGGGCGGGCGGGCTATGGCTACACCTTC
TRBJ1-5 TRBV27 TRBD1 . CASHDRGRYSNQPQHF TGTGCCAGCCACGACAGGGGCCGATATAGCAATCAGCCCCAGCATTTT
TRBJ1-1 TRBV30 . . CAWTLIANTEAFF TGTGCCTGGACACTCATCGCGAACACTGAAGCTTTCTTT
TRBJ1-1 TRBV28 TRBD1 . CASSPGGGGNAEAFF TGTGCCAGCAGTCCAGGGGGCGGCGGTAACGCTGAAGCTTTCTTT
TRBJ2-7 TRBV13 . once CASSSMAGDEQYF TGTGCCAGCAGCTCCATGGCAGGGGACGAGCAGTACTTC
TRBJ2-1 TRBV14 . . CASSRRGLRDSYNEQFF TGTGCCAGCAGCCGGAGGGGATTGAGGGACTCCTACAATGAGCAGTTCTTC
TRBJ2-4 TRBV11-1 TRBD1 . CASSLTGAANIQYF TGTGCCAGCAGCCTGACAGGGGCCGCGAACATTCAGTACTTC
TRBJ1-1 TRBV5-1 . . CASSLSAGSEAFF TGCGCCAGCAGCTTGAGTGCGGGGAGTGAAGCTTTCTTT
TRBJ2-1 TRBV28 TRBD2 . CASSLYREGVLNEQFF TGTGCCAGCAGTTTATACCGGGAGGGGGTTCTGAATGAGCAGTTCTTC
TRBJ2-7 TRBV5-1 . . CASISDSYEQYF TGCGCCAGCATATCGGACTCCTACGAGCAGTACTTC
TRBJ1-5 TRBV6-1 . . CASSKAGAEQPQHF TGTGCCAGCAGTAAAGCAGGGGCGGAGCAGCCCCAGCATTTT
TRBJ2-3 TRBV4-3 . . CASSQDTAESTDTQYF TGCGCCAGCAGCCAAGATACAGCAGAGAGCACAGATACGCAGTATTTT
TRBJ2-5 TRBV11-2 . few CASSSQETQYF TGTGCCAGCAGCTCCCAAGAGACCCAGTACTTC
TRBJ2-3 TRBV28 . once CASSSFIDTQYF TGTGCCAGCAGCTCCTTCATTGATACGCAGTATTTT
TRBJ2-1 TRBV6-4 TRBD2 . CASSDSASGGYNEQFF TGTGCCAGCAGTGACTCGGCTAGCGGGGGATACAATGAGCAGTTCTTC
TRBJ2-5 TRBV27 TRBD2 . CASRQSTSEKTQYF TGTGCCAGCAGACAGAGTACTAGCGAGAAGACCCAGTACTTC
TRBJ2-1 TRBV18 . many CASSPMGVSYNEQFF TGTGCCAGCTCACCAATGGGAGTGAGTTACAATGAGCAGTTCTTC
TRBJ2-2 TRBV6-5 TRBD2 few CASSYGGRASGELFF TGTGCCAGCAGTTACGGCGGGAGGGCGTCCGGGGAGCTGTTTTTT
TRBJ2-2 TRBV30 TRBD1 . CAWIPGQGFPGELFF TGTGCCTGGATCCCGGGACAGGGTTTCCCCGGGGAGCTGTTTTTT
TRBJ2-5 TRBV29-1 TRBD1 . CSVGTAKSETQYF TGCAGCGTGGGGACAGCTAAGTCGGAGACCCAGTACTTC
TRBJ2-5 TRBV7-9 . . CASSSAGEETQYF TGTGCCAGCAGCTCCGCAGGGGAAGAGACCCAGTACTTC
TRBJ2-5 TRBV5-4 TRBD1 . CASSLGTGPPFETQYF TGTGCCAGCAGCTTGGGGACAGGGCCTCCCTTTGAGACCCAGTACTTC
TRBJ1-2 TRBV30 . . CAGGGGNYGYTF TGTGCCGGGGGTGGAGGGAACTATGGCTACACCTTC
TRBJ1-4 TRBV6-1 . . CASLRTEINEKLFF TGTGCCAGCCTTCGGACTGAAATTAATGAAAAACTGTTTTTT
TRBJ2-7 TRBV6-1 . . CASSERGGSSYEQYF TGTGCCAGCAGTGAACGAGGCGGTAGCTCCTACGAGCAGTACTTC
TRBJ2-3 TRBV6-1 . . CASSEGPGITDTQYF TGTGCCAGCAGTGAGGGGCCAGGGATCACAGATACGCAGTATTTT
TRBJ2-7 TRBV7-9 TRBD1 . CASSLGGQNYEQYF TGTGCCAGCAGCTTAGGGGGACAGAACTACGAGCAGTACTTC
TRBJ2-7 TRBV28 . few CASSLFRVEQYF TGTGCCAGCAGTTTATTTAGGGTCGAGCAGTACTTC
TRBJ2-1 TRBV30 TRBD2 . CACPTSGSYNEQFF TGTGCCTGCCCGACTAGCGGGAGTTACAATGAGCAGTTCTTC
TRBJ2-2 TRBV28 . . CASKDSLQNTGELFF TGTGCCAGCAAGGACAGCCTCCAGAACACCGGGGAGCTGTTTTTT
TRBJ1-1 TRBV18 . . CASSRDTLNTEAFF TGTGCCAGCTCAAGGGACACTTTGAACACTGAAGCTTTCTTT
TRBJ2-7 TRBV4-2 TRBD2 . CASSQGLAVYEQYF TGTGCCAGCAGCCAAGGGCTAGCGGTGTACGAGCAGTACTTC
TRBJ2-3 TRBV5-4 TRBD2 . CASSLEREMGDTQYF TGTGCCAGCAGCTTGGAGCGGGAGATGGGAGATACGCAGTATTTT
TRBJ2-1 TRBV29-1 TRBD2 . CSVGTSGSNEQFF TGCAGCGTGGGGACTAGCGGGAGCAATGAGCAGTTCTTC
TRBJ1-1 TRBV5-1 TRBD1 . CANSWGQMNTEAFF TGCGCCAACAGCTGGGGACAGATGAACACTGAAGCTTTCTTT
TRBJ1-2 TRBV7-8 . . CASSLDAGEGWYGYTF TGTGCCAGCAGCTTAGATGCGGGGGAAGGGTGGTATGGCTACACCTTC
TRBJ1-1 TRBV5-1 . once CASSPVAGEEAFF TGCGCCAGCAGCCCGGTGGCAGGGGAGGAAGCTTTCTTT